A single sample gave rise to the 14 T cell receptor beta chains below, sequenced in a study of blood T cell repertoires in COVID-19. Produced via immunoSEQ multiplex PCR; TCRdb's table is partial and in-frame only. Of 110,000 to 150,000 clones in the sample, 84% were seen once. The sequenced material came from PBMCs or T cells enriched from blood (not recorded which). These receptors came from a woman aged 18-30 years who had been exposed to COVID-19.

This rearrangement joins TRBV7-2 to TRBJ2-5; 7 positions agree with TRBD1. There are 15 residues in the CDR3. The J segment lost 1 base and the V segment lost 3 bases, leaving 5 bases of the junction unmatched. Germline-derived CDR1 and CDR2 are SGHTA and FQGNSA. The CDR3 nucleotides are TGTGCCAGCAGCTTTTACAGGGGTCCCCAAGAGACCCAGTACTTC. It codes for CASSFYRGPQETQYF.

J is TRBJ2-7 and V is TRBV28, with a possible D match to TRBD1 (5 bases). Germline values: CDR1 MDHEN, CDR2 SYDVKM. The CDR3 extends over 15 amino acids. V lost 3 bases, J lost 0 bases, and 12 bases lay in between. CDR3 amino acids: CASSFLATASYEQYF. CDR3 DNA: TGTGCCAGCAGTTTCCTGGCGACAGCCTCCTACGAGCAGTACTTC.

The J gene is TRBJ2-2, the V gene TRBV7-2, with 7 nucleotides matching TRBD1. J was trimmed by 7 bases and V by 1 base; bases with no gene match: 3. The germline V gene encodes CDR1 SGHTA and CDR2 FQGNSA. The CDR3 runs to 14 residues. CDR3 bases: TGTGCCAGCAGCTTAGGACAGGGTCACGGGGAGCTGTTTTTT. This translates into CASSLGQGHGELFF. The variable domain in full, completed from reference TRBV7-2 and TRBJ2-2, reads GAGVSQSPSNKVTEKGKDVELRCDPISGHTALYWYRQSLGQGLEFLIYFQGNSAPDKSGLPSDRFSAERTGGSVSTLTIQRTQQEDSAVYLCASSLGQGHGELFFGEGSRLTVL.

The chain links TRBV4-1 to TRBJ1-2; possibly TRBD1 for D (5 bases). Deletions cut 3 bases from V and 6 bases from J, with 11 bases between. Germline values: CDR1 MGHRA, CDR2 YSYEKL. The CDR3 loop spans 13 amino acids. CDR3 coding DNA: TGCGCCAGCAGCCAGAACAGGCTGGATGGCTACACCTTC. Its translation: CASSQNRLDGYTF.

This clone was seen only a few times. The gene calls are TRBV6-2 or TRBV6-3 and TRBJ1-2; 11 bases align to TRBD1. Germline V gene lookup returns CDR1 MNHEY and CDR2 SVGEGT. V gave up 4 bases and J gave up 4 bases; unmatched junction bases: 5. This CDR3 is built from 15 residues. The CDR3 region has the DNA TGTGCCAGCAGTTCCGGGACAGGGGGTAGCTATGGCTACACCTTC. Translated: CASSSGTGGSYGYTF.

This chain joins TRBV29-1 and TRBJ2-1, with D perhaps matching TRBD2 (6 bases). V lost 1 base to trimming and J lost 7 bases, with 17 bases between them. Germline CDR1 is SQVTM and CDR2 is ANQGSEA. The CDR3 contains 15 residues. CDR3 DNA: TGCAGCGTTGAAGGGCTTTACGGGGGTACAAATGAGCAGTTCTTC. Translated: CSVEGLYGGTNEQFF.

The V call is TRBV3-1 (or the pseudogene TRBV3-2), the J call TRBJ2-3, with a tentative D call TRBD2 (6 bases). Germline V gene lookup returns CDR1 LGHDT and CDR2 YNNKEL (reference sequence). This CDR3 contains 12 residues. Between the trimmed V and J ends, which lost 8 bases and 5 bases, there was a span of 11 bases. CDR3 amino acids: CASGIGGDTQYF. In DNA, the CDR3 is TGTGCCAGCGGGATCGGGGGAGATACGCAGTATTTT.

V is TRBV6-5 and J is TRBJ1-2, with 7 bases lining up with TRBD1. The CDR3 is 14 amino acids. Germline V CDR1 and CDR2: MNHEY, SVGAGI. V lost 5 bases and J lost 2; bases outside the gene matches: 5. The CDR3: CASSNYRGNYGYTF. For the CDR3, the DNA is TGTGCCAGCAGTAACTACAGGGGAAACTATGGCTACACCTTC.

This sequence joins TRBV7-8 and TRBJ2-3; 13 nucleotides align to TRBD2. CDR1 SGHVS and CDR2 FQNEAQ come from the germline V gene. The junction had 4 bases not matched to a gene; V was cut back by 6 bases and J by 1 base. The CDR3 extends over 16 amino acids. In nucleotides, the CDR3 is TGTGCCAGCAGTTCTGGACTAGCGGGAGGCACAGATACGCAGTATTTT. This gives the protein CASSSGLAGGTDTQYF.

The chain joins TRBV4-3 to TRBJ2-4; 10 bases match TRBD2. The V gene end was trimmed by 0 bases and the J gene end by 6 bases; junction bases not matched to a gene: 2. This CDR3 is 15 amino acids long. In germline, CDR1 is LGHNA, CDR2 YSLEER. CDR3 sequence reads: CASSQEAGGGNIQYF. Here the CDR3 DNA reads TGCGCCAGCAGCCAAGAAGCGGGAGGGGGAAACATTCAGTACTTC.

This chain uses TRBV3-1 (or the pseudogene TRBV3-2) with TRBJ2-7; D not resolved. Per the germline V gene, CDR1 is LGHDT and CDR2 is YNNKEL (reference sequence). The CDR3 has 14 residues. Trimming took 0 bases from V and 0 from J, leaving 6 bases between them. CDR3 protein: CASSQELFSYEQYF. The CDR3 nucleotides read TGTGCCAGCAGCCAAGAATTATTCTCCTACGAGCAGTACTTC.

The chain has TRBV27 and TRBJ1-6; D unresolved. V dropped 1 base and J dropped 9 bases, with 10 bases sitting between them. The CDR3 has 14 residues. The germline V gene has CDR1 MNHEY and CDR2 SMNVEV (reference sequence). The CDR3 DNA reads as TGTGCCAGCAGTTTATACCTGGGAGGTTCACCCCTCCACTTT. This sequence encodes CASSLYLGGSPLHF.

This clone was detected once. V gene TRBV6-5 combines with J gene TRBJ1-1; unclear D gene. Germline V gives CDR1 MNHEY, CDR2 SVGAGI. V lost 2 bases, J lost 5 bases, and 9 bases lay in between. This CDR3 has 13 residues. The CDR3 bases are TGTGCCAGCAGTTACAGCGTAGTAACTGAAGCTTTCTTT. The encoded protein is CASSYSVVTEAFF.

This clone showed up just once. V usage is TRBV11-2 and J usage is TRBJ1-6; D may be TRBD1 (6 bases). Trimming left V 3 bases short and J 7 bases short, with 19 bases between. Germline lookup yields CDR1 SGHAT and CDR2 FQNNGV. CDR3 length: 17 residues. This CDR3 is CASSFPPGTGTNSPLHF. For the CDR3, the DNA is TGTGCCAGCAGCTTTCCCCCCGGAACCGGGACAAATTCACCCCTCCACTTT.